The 7 T cell receptor beta chains given below trace back to one sample, sequenced in a study of blood T cell repertoires in COVID-19 (dated by TCRdb to 2020 to 2022). The library was produced with the immunoSEQ multiplex PCR assay. The table comes from immuneACCESS by way of TCRdb, which keeps in-frame sequences with V and J called. Part of the clones is missing from these tables; in studies checked, under half for an unresolved V gene and the rest for unknown reasons. The sample table holds around 250,000 clones, of which approximately 81% were seen once. The ten largest clones add up to roughly 3% of the sample. The sequenced sample consisted of peripheral blood. The receptors originated from a woman aged 18-29 years with acute or convalescent COVID-19.

This clone was detected once. V is TRBV5-1 and J is TRBJ2-7, with 7 bases that match TRBD1. The CDR3 has 15 amino acids. With V trimmed by 0 bases and J by 5 bases, 8 bases remained unmatched. In germline, CDR1 is SGHRS, CDR2 YFSETQ. As DNA, the CDR3 is TGCGCCAGCAGCTTGGCGGGGACAGATCTCCACGAGCAGTACTTC. Protein product: CASSLAGTDLHEQYF.

As concerns this clone: At the DNA level, this CDR3 is encoded by other sequences in the same sample as well. The rearrangement joins TRBV3-1 (or the pseudogene TRBV3-2) to TRBJ1-1, with D maybe TRBD1 (5 bases). Trimming removed 8 bases at V and 5 bases at J, with 9 bases between. From germline, CDR1 is LGHDT and CDR2 YNNKEL (reference sequence). The CDR3 loop spans 11 amino acids. Here the CDR3 reads CASRGGTEAFF. Here the CDR3 DNA reads TGTGCCAGCCGGGGGGGTACTGAAGCTTTCTTT.

The chain joins TRBV7-3 to TRBJ2-7; the D gene is possibly TRBD2 (5 bases). CDR1 SGHTA and CDR2 FQGTGA come from the germline V gene. V was clipped by 2 bases and J by 6 bases, with 11 bases between them. The CDR3 contains 13 residues. The CDR3 reads CASSLGTRGEQYF. CDR3 bases: TGTGCCAGCAGCTTAGGAACTCGGGGCGAGCAGTACTTC.

V is TRBV4-3 and J is TRBJ2-1; 10 positions match TRBD1. The CDR3 runs 16 residues. Germline V lookup: CDR1 LGHNA, CDR2 YSLEER. The junction had 6 bases not matched to a gene; V was cut back by 1 base and J by 6 bases. The CDR3 is CASSQGTGGLSNEQFF. The CDR3 coding sequence is TGCGCCAGCAGCCAAGGGACAGGGGGGTTGTCCAATGAGCAGTTCTTC.

The chain links TRBV28 to TRBJ2-7; a weak D match, TRBD1 (5 bases). Germline V gene sequence: CDR1 MDHEN, CDR2 SYDVKM. The germline V and J ends were trimmed by 2 bases and 3 bases, with 8 bases remaining between them. This CDR3 spans 13 amino acids. The CDR3 spells CASSLGADYEQYF. In DNA form, the CDR3 reads TGTGCCAGCAGTTTAGGGGCAGACTACGAGCAGTACTTC. Filled out from reference TRBV28 and TRBJ2-7, the complete variable domain reads DVKVTQSSRYLVKRTGEKVFLECVQDMDHENMFWYRQDPGLGLRLIYFSYDVKMKEKGDIPEGYSVSREKKERFSLILESASTNQTSMYLCASSLGADYEQYFGPGTRLTVT.

The table lists this clone with a count of one. The gene calls are TRBV19 and TRBJ1-1; D is unresolved. V dropped 1 base and J dropped 6 bases, with 12 bases sitting between them. The CDR3 contains 14 residues. The germline CDR1 and CDR2 sequences are LNHDA and SQIVND (reference sequence). CDR3 in DNA: TGTGCCAGTAGTATAGTGGGGAGCGACCCTGAAGCTTTCTTT. Protein: CASSIVGSDPEAFF.

The chain combines TRBV11-2 with TRBJ2-7; 8 bases are shared with TRBD1. Per germline, CDR1 SGHAT and CDR2 FQNNGV. This CDR3 has 14 residues. V trimming: 5 bases; J trimming: 7 bases; junction bases outside the gene matches: 10. Here the CDR3 DNA reads TGTGCCAGCAGCCATCCCGGGACAGGCCGGGAGCAGTACTTC. Protein: CASSHPGTGREQYF.